Following are 21 T cell receptor beta chains from one sample sequenced in a study of blood T cell repertoires in COVID-19. TCRdb's table, derived via immunoSEQ multiplex PCR, lists solely in-frame clones and lacks some. The repertoire consists of 15,000 or so clones, with 75% to 90% occurring once and the leading ten covering 17%. Sequencing input: peripheral blood. The receptor set was obtained from a human donor in a cohort sampled during active COVID-19.

The V and J genes are TRBV6-6 and TRBJ1-4; possibly TRBD1 for D (5 bases). The CDR3 has 16 amino acids. Germline V CDR1 and CDR2: MNHNY, SVGAGI (reference sequence). V was pared by 3 bases and J by 0 bases, with 11 bases between. In DNA, the CDR3 is TGTGCCAGCAGTTATCGGACATTAACAACTAATGAAAAACTGTTTTTT. It translates to CASSYRTLTTNEKLFF.

This chain uses TRBV4-2 with TRBJ2-2; possibly TRBD1 for D (6 bases). The germline V gene has CDR1 LGHNA and CDR2 YNFKEQ. Trimming removed 1 base from V and 0 bases from J, with 9 bases in between. The CDR3 sequence is 16 residues long. CDR3 region: CASSQGTAANTGELFF. CDR3 coding DNA: TGTGCCAGCAGCCAAGGGACAGCTGCGAACACCGGGGAGCTGTTTTTT.

The gene calls are TRBV6-5 and TRBJ1-1, with D maybe TRBD1 (5 bases). CDR1 is MNHEY and CDR2 is SVGAGI in the germline V gene. The CDR3 extends over 16 amino acids. The ends were cut back, 2 bases at V and 0 bases at J, with 13 bases in the middle. The CDR3 sequence is CASSYGALNLNTEAFF. The CDR3 nucleotides are TGTGCCAGCAGTTACGGGGCACTGAACTTGAACACTGAAGCTTTCTTT.

V is TRBV6-1 and J is TRBJ2-3; D is unresolved. CDR3 length: 16 amino acids. Germline-derived CDR1 and CDR2 are MNHNS and SASEGT. Trimming stripped 4 bases from V and 1 base from J, with 15 bases between. The CDR3 coding sequence is TGTGCCAGCAGTGGAGGCCCTTTCTCTGGCACAGATACGCAGTATTTT. Translated, it gives CASSGGPFSGTDTQYF.

The CDR3 region has the DNA TGTGCCAGCAGTGAATGGGGCCCTATGAACACTGAAGCTTTCTTT. Amino acid sequence: CASSEWGPMNTEAFF. The chain links TRBV6-1 to TRBJ1-1, with D possibly being TRBD1 (5 bases). Trimming removed 2 bases from V and 0 bases from J, with 10 bases in between. The germline V gene encodes CDR1 MNHNS and CDR2 SASEGT. The CDR3 is 15 residues long.

In this sample, this clone turned up a few times. The V and J genes are TRBV4-2 and TRBJ2-2, with D perhaps matching TRBD1 (6 bases). Germline assignment: CDR1 LGHNA and CDR2 YNFKEQ. V gave up 1 base and J gave up 4 bases, with 10 bases separating them. The CDR3 runs to 15 residues. CDR3 bases: TGTGCCAGCAGCCAAGGGACAGTCATCACCGGGGAGCTGTTTTTT. This gives the protein CASSQGTVITGELFF.

This rearrangement joins TRBV7-2 to TRBJ2-5; maybe TRBD1 (6 bases). This CDR3 is 13 amino acids long. Trimming pared 1 base from V and 6 bases from J, leaving 9 bases between. CDR1 SGHTA and CDR2 FQGNSA come from the germline V gene. CDR3 protein: CASSLDRAQTQYF. CDR3 in DNA: TGTGCCAGCAGCTTAGACAGGGCTCAGACCCAGTACTTC.

The chain joins TRBV18 to TRBJ2-1; a possible D gene is TRBD1 (5 bases). Trimming pared 3 bases from V and 10 bases from J, leaving 13 bases between. There are 13 residues in the CDR3. The germline gives CDR1 KGHSH, CDR2 LQKENI. The CDR3 loop reads CASSPGQGEEQFF. CDR3 sequence (DNA): TGTGCCAGCTCACCTGGGCAGGGTGAGGAGCAGTTCTTC.

J is TRBJ2-1 and V is TRBV9, with D possibly being TRBD2 (6 bases). Between the trimmed V and J ends, which lost 0 bases and 9 bases, there was a span of 16 bases. The CDR3 spans 15 residues. Germline assignment: CDR1 SGDLS and CDR2 YYNGEE. For the CDR3, the DNA is TGTGCCAGCAGCGTAGAGGAGGGTCTAGGTTTTGAGCAGTTCTTC. As protein: CASSVEEGLGFEQFF.

The chain carries TRBV4-2 and TRBJ2-1; TRBD2 agrees at 10 bases. This CDR3 has 16 residues. Germline V lookup: CDR1 LGHNA, CDR2 YNFKEQ. V dropped 1 base and J dropped 7; count of bases not matched to a gene: 7. In nucleotides, the CDR3 is TGTGCCAGCAGCCAAGGGGTACTAGCGGGAAGAAATGAGCAGTTCTTC. Translation gives CASSQGVLAGRNEQFF.

The V gene is TRBV3-1 (or the pseudogene TRBV3-2), the J gene TRBJ2-5; D not resolved. Germline V gene lookup returns CDR1 LGHDT and CDR2 YNNKEL (reference sequence). Trimming left V 0 bases short and J 5 bases short, with 4 bases between. The CDR3 spans 12 residues. The CDR3 nucleotides are TGTGCCAGCAGCCAAGATCGGGAGACCCAGTACTTC. Protein product: CASSQDRETQYF.

This chain joins TRBV7-2 and TRBJ2-1, with 10 nucleotides matching TRBD1. The germline V gene has CDR1 SGHTA and CDR2 FQGNSA. This CDR3 is built from 15 residues. J was trimmed by 9 bases and V by 2 bases; bases with no gene match: 7. CDR3 protein: CASSLMWDRGTEQFF. CDR3 nucleotide sequence: TGTGCCAGCAGCTTAATGTGGGACAGGGGAACTGAGCAGTTCTTC.

This clone was recorded a few times. V usage is TRBV10-3 and J usage is TRBJ1-2; D is perhaps TRBD1 (5 bases). V was cut by 3 bases and J by 5 bases, with 7 bases left in between. Germline loops: CDR1 ENHRY, CDR2 SYGVKD. The CDR3 runs to 12 residues. The CDR3 loop is CAISETGYGYTF. The CDR3 nucleotides read TGTGCCATCAGTGAAACAGGTTATGGCTACACCTTC.

This chain connects TRBV5-1 to TRBJ1-5; 9 bases agree with TRBD1. The CDR3 contains 14 residues. V lost 2 bases, J lost 7 bases, and 4 bases stayed unmatched. Germline CDR1 is SGHRS and CDR2 is YFSETQ. CDR3 in DNA: TGCGCCAGCAGCTTACGACAGGGGGAGCAGCCCCAGCATTTT. Its protein product is CASSLRQGEQPQHF. Filled out from reference TRBV5-1 and TRBJ1-5, the complete variable domain reads KAGVTQTPRYLIKTRGQQVTLSCSPISGHRSVSWYQQTPGQGLQFLFEYFSETQRNKGNFPGRFSGRQFSNSRSEMNVSTLELGDSALYLCASSLRQGEQPQHFGDGTRLSIL.

This clone occurred once. The gene calls are TRBV7-8 and TRBJ2-1; TRBD1 matches 8 bases. Germline V gives CDR1 SGHVS, CDR2 FQNEAQ. Losses at the gene ends were 5 bases for V and 3 bases for J; bases not matched to a gene: 6. The CDR3 covers 15 residues. The CDR3 protein is CASSARDRNYNEQFF. The DNA of the CDR3 is TGTGCCAGCAGCGCCCGGGACAGGAACTACAATGAGCAGTTCTTC.

The count of this clone is one. This chain connects TRBV12-3 or TRBV12-4 to TRBJ1-4; D is ambiguous. There are 13 residues in the CDR3. V gave up 1 base and J gave up 6 bases, with 6 bases separating them. The CDR3 reads CASSLVGDEKLFF. DNA of the CDR3: TGTGCCAGCAGTTTAGTGGGAGATGAAAAACTGTTTTTT.

The V and J genes are TRBV30 and TRBJ2-5, with 8 bases matching TRBD1. The germline gives CDR1 GTSNPN, CDR2 SVGIG (reference sequence). The CDR3 contains 14 residues. After removal of 6 bases from V and 0 bases from J, the junction contained 6 bases not matched to a gene. CDR3: CACGQGGYQETQYF. CDR3 nucleotide sequence: TGTGCCTGCGGACAGGGTGGGTACCAAGAGACCCAGTACTTC.

The CDR3 loop reads CASSPPSRAGNYEQYF. DNA of the CDR3: TGTGCCAGCTCACCACCTTCGCGGGCGGGGAACTACGAGCAGTACTTC. V gene TRBV18 combines with J gene TRBJ2-7, with D maybe TRBD2 (6 bases). The germline V gene has CDR1 KGHSH and CDR2 LQKENI. The V and J ends lost 0 bases and 3 bases respectively, with 15 bases between them. The CDR3 covers 16 residues.

As DNA, the CDR3 is TGTGCCAGCACCGAGGAAGAGACCCAGTACTTC. Residues: CASTEEETQYF. V gene TRBV6-5 combines with J gene TRBJ2-5, with D unresolved. The CDR3 sequence is 11 residues long. The V and J ends lost 7 bases and 3 bases respectively, with 6 bases between them. Germline CDR1 reads MNHEY; CDR2 reads SVGAGI.

The chain couples TRBV3-1 (or the pseudogene TRBV3-2) to TRBJ1-1; D possibly corresponds to TRBD1 (6 bases). The CDR3 contains 14 residues. CDR1 LGHDT and CDR2 YNNKEL come from the germline V gene (reference sequence). V lost 4 bases and J lost 5, with 14 bases in between. In DNA, the CDR3 is TGTGCCAGCAGCCTAACGAGGGGGATGACTGAAGCTTTCTTT. Protein product: CASSLTRGMTEAFF.

The chain employs TRBV6-5 and TRBJ2-2; 8 bases match TRBD1. Germline V lookup: CDR1 MNHEY, CDR2 SVGAGI. V shed 7 bases, J shed 6 bases, and the junction held 10 bases outside the gene matches. CDR3 length: 15 amino acids. In DNA, the CDR3 is TGTGCCAGCACCCGGACAGGGCACCGTCCCGGGGAGCTGTTTTTT. Translated: CASTRTGHRPGELFF.